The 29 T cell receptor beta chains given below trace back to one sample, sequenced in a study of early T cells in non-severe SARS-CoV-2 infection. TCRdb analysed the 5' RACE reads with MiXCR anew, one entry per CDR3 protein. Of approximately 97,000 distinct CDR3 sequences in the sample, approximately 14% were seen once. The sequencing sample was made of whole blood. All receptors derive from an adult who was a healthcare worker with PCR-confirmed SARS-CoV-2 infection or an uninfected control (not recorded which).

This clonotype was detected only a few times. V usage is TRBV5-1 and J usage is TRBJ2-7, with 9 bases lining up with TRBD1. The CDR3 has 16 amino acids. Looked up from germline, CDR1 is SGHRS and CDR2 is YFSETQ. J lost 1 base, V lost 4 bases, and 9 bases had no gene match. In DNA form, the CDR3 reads TGCGCCAGCAGCCTGTTGACCGGGACAGGGTCCTACGAGCAGTACTTC. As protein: CASSLLTGTGSYEQYF.

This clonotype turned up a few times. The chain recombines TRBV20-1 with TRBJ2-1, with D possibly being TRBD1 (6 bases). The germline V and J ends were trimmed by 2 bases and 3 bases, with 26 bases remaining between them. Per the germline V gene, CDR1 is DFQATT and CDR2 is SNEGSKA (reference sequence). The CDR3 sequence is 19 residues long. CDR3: CSARLARQAAVASYNEQFF. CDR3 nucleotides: TGCAGTGCTAGACTGGCGAGACAGGCGGCGGTAGCTAGCTACAATGAGCAGTTCTTC.

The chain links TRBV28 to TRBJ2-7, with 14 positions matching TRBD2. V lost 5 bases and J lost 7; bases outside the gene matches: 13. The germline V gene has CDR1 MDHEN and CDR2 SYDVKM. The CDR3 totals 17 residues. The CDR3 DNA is TGTGCCAGCAGTCAAGGGACTAGCGGGAGCCGAAGGAAGGAGCAGTACTTC. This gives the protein CASSQGTSGSRRKEQYF. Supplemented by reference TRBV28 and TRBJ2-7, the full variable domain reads DVKVTQSSRYLVKRTGEKVFLECVQDMDHENMFWYRQDPGLGLRLIYFSYDVKMKEKGDIPEGYSVSREKKERFSLILESASTNQTSMYLCASSQGTSGSRRKEQYFGPGTRLTVT.

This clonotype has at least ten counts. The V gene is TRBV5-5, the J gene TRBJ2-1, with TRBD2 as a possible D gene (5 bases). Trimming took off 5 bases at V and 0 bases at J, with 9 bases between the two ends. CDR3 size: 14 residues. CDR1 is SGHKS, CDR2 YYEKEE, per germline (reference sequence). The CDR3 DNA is TGTGCCAGCAGGGACTCCAACTCCTACAATGAGCAGTTCTTC. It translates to CASRDSNSYNEQFF.

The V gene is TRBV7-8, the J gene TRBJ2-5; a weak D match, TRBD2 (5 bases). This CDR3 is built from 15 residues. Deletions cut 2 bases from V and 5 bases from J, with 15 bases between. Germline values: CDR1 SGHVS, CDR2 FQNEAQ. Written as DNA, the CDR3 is TGTGCCAGCAGCTTATTACTAGGAGGAGGCGAGACCCAGTACTTC. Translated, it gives CASSLLLGGGETQYF. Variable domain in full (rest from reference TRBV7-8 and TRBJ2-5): GAGVSQSPRYKVAKRGQDVALRCDPISGHVSLFWYQQALGQGPEFLTYFQNEAQLDKSGLPSDRFFAERPEGSVSTLKIQRTQQEDSAVYLCASSLLLGGGETQYFGPGTRLLVL.

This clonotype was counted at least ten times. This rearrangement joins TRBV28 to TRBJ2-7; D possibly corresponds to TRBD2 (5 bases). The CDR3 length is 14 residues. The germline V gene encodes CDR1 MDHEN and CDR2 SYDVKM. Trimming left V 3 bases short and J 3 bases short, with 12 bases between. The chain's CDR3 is CASSFYKTSYEQYF. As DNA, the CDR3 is TGTGCCAGCAGTTTCTATAAAACTAGCTACGAGCAGTACTTC.

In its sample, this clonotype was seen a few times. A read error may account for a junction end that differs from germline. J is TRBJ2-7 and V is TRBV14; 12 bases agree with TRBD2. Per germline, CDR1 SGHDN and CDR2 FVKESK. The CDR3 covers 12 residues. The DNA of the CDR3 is TGTGCCAGCAGGCGGACTAGCGGGGAGCTGTACTTC. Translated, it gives CASRRTSGELYF.

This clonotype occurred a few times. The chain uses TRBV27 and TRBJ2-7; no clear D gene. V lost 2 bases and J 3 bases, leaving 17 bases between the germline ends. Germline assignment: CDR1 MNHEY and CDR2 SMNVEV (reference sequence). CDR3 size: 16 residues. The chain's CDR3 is CASSLLANSLFYEQYF. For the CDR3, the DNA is TGTGCCAGCAGTTTACTGGCAAACTCTCTATTCTACGAGCAGTACTTC.

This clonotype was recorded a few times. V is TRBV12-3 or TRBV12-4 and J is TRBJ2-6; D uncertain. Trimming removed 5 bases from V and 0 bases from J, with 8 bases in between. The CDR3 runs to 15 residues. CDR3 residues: CASSRRLSGANVLTF. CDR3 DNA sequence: TGTGCCAGCAGTCGACGACTCTCTGGGGCCAACGTCCTGACTTTC.

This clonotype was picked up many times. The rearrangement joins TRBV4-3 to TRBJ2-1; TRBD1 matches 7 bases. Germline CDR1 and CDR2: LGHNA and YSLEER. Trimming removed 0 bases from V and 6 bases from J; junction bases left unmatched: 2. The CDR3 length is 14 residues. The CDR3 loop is CASSQDRTGNEQFF. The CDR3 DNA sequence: TGCGCCAGCAGCCAAGATAGGACAGGCAATGAGCAGTTCTTC.

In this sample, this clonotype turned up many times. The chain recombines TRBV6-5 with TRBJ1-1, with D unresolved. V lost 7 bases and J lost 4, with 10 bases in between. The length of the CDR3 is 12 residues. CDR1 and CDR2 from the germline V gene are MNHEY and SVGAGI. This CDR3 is CASMGRSTEAFF. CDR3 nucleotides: TGTGCCAGCATGGGCAGAAGCACTGAAGCTTTCTTT.

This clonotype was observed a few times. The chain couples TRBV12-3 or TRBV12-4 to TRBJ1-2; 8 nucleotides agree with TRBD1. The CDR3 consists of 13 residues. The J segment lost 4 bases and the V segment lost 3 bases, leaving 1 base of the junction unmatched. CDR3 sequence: CASSFTGGYGYTF. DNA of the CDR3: TGTGCCAGCAGTTTTACAGGGGGCTATGGCTACACCTTC.

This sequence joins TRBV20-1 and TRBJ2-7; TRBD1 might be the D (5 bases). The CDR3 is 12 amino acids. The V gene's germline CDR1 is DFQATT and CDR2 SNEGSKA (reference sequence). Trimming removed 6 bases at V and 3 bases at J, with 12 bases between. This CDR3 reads CSAAGINYEQYF. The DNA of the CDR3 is TGCAGTGCCGCAGGGATAAACTACGAGCAGTACTTC.

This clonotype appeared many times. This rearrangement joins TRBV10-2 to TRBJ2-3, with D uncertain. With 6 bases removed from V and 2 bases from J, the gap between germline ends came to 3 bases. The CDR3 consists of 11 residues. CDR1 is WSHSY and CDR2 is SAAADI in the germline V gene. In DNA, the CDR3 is TGCGCCAGCAGCACCACAGATACGCAGTATTTT. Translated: CASSTTDTQYF.

The CDR3 loop reads CASSNPSPSGAYEQYF. In DNA, the CDR3 is TGTGCCAGCAGCAACCCCTCCCCAAGCGGGGCCTACGAGCAGTACTTC. The V gene is TRBV28, the J gene TRBJ2-7; 7 nucleotides agree with TRBD2. Germline loops: CDR1 MDHEN, CDR2 SYDVKM. After removal of 6 bases from V and 2 bases from J, the junction contained 13 bases not matched to a gene. This CDR3 is 16 amino acids long.

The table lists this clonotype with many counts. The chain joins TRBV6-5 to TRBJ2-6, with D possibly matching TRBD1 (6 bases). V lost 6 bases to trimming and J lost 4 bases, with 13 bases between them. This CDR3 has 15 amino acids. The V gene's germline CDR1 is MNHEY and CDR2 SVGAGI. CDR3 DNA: TGTGCCAGCAGGCCAGGGGTTGGCGGGGCCAACGTCCTGACTTTC. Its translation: CASRPGVGGANVLTF.

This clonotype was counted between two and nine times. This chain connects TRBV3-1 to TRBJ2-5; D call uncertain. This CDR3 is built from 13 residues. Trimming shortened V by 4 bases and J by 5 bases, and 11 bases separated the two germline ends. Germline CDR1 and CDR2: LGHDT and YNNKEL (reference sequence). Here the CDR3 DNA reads TGTGCCAGCAGCCTCGGAGTAGGGGAGACCCAGTACTTC. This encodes CASSLGVGETQYF.

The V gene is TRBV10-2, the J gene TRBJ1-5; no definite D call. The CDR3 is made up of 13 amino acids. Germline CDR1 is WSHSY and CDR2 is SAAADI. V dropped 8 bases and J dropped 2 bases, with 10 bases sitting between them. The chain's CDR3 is CASSGRGNQPQHF. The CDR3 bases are TGCGCCAGCTCCGGACGGGGCAATCAGCCCCAGCATTTT.

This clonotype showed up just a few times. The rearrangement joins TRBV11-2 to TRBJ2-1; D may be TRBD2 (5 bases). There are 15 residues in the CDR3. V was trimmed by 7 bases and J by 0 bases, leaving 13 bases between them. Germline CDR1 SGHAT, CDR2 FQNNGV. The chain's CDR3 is CASTIMAGSYNEQFF. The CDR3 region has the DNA TGTGCCAGCACCATAATGGCGGGCTCCTACAATGAGCAGTTCTTC.

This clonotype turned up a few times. CDR3 protein: CASSSSAGLHTGELFF. DNA for the CDR3: TGTGCCAGCAGCTCCTCCGCCGGACTGCACACCGGGGAGCTGTTTTTT. The chain links TRBV27 to TRBJ2-2; weak D call: TRBD2 (5 bases). The CDR3 has 16 residues. V lost 6 bases to trimming and J lost 3 bases, with 17 bases between them. In germline, CDR1 is MNHEY, CDR2 SMNVEV (reference sequence).

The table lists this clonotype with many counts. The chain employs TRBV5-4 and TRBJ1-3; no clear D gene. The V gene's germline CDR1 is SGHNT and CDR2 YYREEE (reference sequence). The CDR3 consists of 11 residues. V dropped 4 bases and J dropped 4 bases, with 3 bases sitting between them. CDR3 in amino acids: CASSRGNTIYF. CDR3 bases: TGTGCCAGCAGCAGAGGAAACACCATATATTTT.

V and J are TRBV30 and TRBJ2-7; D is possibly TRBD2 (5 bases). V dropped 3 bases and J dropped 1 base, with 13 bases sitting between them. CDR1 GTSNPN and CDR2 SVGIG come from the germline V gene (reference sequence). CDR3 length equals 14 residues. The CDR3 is CAWSRTGSSYEQYF. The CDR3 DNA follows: TGTGCCTGGAGCCGGACTGGATCATCCTACGAGCAGTACTTC.

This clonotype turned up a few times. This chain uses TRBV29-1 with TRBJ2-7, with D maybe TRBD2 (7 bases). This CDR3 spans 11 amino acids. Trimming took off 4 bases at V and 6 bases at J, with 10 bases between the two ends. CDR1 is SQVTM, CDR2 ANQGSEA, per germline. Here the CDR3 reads CSVARGAEQYF. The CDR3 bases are TGCAGCGTTGCCCGGGGGGCCGAGCAGTACTTC.

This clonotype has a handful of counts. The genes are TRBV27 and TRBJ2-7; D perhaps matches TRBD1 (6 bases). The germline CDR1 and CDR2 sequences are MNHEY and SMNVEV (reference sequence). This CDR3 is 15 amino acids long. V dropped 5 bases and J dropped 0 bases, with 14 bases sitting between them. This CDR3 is CASSRHGQTSYEQYF. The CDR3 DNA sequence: TGTGCCAGCAGTCGCCACGGACAGACCTCCTACGAGCAGTACTTC.

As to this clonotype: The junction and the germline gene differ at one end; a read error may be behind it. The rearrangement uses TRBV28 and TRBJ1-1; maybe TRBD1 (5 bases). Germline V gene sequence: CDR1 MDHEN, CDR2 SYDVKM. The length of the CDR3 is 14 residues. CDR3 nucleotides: TGTGCCAGCAGTTTATGGGACACTAGCACTGAAGCTTTTTTT. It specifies CASSLWDTSTEAFF.

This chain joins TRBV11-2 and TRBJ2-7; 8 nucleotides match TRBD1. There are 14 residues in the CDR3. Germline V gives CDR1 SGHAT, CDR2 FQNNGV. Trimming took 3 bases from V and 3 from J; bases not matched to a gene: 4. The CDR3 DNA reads TGTGCCAGCAGCTTCGGGACAGGTCTCTACGAGCAGTACTTC. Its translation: CASSFGTGLYEQYF.

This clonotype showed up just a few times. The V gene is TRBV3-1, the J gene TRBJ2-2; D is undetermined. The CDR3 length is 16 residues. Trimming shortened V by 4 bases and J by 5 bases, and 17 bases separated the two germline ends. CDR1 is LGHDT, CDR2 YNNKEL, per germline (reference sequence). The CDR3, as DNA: TGTGCCAGCAGCCCCACAGCTCTAGGTTGGACCGGGGAGCTGTTTTTT. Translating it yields CASSPTALGWTGELFF. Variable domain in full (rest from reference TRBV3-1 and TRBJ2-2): DTAVSQTPKYLVTQMGNDKSIKCEQNLGHDTMYWYKQDSKKFLKIMFSYNNKELIINETVPNRFSPKSPDKAHLNLHINSLELGDSAVYFCASSPTALGWTGELFFGEGSRLTVL.

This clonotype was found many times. This CDR3 reads CASREQARETQYF. CDR3 in DNA: TGTGCCAGCCGCGAACAGGCTCGGGAGACCCAGTACTTC. The chain couples TRBV5-4 to TRBJ2-5; D is possibly TRBD1 (5 bases). The CDR3 length is 13 residues. CDR1 and CDR2 (germline): SGHNT, YYREEE (reference sequence). V lost 7 bases and J lost 5, with 15 bases in between.

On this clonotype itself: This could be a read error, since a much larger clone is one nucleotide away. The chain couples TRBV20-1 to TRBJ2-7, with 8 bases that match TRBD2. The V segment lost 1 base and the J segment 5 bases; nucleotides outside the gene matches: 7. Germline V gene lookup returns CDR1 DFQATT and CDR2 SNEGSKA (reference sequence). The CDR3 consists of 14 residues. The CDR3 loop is CSARVMCGRNEQYF. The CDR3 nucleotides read TGCAGTGCTAGAGTCATGTGCGGGAGGAACGAGCAGTACTTC.